This T cell receptor beta chain is drawn from a study of blood T cell repertoires in COVID-19. In the original workflow: Amplification from reference gene primers served as the basis for estimated nucleated cell counts. Sequencing was performed with immunoSEQ multiplex PCR; in TCRdb, only in-frame clones are kept and a portion is missing. V, J and clone size reflect that table, while D and trimming were determined from the DNA. The repertoire consists of more than 85,000 clones, with 81% occurring once and the leading ten covering 30% to 45%. Looked up from germline, CDR1 is LNHDA and CDR2 is SQIVND (reference sequence). The CDR3 extends over 14 amino acids. Germline trimming cut 3 bases from V and 6 bases from J; bases unmatched to any gene: 6.

The TCR sequence derives from a man at least 80 years old with acute or convalescent COVID-19. Sequencing was done on a sample of peripheral blood. The J gene is TRBJ2-3, the V gene TRBV19, with TRBD2 identical over 7 bases. The CDR3 reads CASSIGAGADTQYF. The DNA of the CDR3 is TGTGCCAGTAGTATCGGGGCGGGAGCGGATACGCAGTATTTT.